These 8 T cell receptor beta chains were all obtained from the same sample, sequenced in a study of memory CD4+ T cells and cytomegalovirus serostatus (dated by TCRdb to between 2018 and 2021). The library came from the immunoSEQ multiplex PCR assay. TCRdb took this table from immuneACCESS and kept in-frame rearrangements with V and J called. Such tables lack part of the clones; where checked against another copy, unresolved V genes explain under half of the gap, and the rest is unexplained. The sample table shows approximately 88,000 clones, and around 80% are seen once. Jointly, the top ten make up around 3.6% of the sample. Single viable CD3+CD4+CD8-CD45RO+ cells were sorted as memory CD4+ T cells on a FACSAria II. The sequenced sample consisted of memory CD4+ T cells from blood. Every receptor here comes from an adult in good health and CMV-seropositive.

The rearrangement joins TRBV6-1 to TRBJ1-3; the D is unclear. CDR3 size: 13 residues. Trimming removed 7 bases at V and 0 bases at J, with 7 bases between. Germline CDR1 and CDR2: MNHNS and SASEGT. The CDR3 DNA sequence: TGTGCCAGCATACAGCCCTCTGGAAACACCATATATTTT. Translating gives CASIQPSGNTIYF.

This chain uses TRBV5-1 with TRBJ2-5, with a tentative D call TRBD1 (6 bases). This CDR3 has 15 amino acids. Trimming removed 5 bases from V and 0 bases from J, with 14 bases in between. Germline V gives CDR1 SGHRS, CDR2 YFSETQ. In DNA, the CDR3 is TGCGCCAGCAGGCAGGGGACATATGACCAAGAGACCCAGTACTTC. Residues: CASRQGTYDQETQYF.

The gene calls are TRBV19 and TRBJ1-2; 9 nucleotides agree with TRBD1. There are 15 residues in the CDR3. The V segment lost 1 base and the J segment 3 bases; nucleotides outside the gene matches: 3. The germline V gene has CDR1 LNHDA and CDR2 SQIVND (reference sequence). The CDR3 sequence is CASSIVGTGYYGYTF. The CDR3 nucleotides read TGTGCCAGTAGTATAGTTGGGACAGGGTACTATGGCTACACCTTC.

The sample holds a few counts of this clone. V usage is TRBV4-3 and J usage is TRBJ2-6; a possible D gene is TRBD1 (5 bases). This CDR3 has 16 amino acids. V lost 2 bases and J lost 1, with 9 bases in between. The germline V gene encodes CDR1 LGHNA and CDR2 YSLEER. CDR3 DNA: TGCGCCAGCAGCCAATCCCCAGGGTCTGGGGCCAACGTCCTGACTTTC. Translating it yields CASSQSPGSGANVLTF.

The CDR3 loop reads CASSRNADTQYF. CDR3 nucleotides: TGTGCCAGCAGCCGGAATGCAGATACGCAGTATTTT. The rearrangement links TRBV2 to TRBJ2-3; no firm D call. This CDR3 has 12 residues. Trimming shortened V by 6 bases and J by 4 bases, and 8 bases separated the two germline ends. Germline lookup yields CDR1 SNHLY and CDR2 FYNNEI.

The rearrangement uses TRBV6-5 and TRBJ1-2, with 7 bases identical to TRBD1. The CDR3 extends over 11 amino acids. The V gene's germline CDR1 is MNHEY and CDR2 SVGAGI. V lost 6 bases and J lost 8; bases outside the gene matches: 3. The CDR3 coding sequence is TGTGCCAGCAGACCAGGGGGAGGCTACACCTTC. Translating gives CASRPGGGYTF.

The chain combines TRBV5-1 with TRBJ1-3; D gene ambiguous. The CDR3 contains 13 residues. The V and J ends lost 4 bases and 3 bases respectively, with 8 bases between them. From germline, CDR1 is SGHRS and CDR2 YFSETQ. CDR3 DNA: TGCGCCAGCAGCAAGGAGGTTGGAAACACCATATATTTT. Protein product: CASSKEVGNTIYF. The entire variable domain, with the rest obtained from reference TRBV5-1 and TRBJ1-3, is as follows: KAGVTQTPRYLIKTRGQQVTLSCSPISGHRSVSWYQQTPGQGLQFLFEYFSETQRNKGNFPGRFSGRQFSNSRSEMNVSTLELGDSALYLCASSKEVGNTIYFGEGSWLTVV.

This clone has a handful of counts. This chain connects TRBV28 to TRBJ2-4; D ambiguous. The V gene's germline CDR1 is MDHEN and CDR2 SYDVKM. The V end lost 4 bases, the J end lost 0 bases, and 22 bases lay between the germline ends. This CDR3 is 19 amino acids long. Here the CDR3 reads CASSSTLDRRDLAKNIQYF. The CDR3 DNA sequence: TGTGCCAGCAGTTCCACTTTGGACCGCCGAGACCTAGCCAAAAACATTCAGTACTTC.